A selection of T cell receptor beta chains follows, all from one sample in a study of identical twins. TCRdb re-called the 5' RACE reads with MiXCR, one entry per CDR3 protein. The data show more than 400,000 distinct CDR3 sequences, roughly 15% seen once. These same records also appear under a second study, on yellow fever vaccine responses in identical twins.

Sequenced input: CD4+ T cells sorted from blood. The receptors originated from a woman aged 18-29 years in good health. Both conserved end residues are part of each CDR3. The order of the fields is D gene, V gene, clone size, J gene, CDR3 DNA, CDR3 protein. D genes are given only for firm matches. Only some rows state a clone size, as once, few, many or a class for expanded clones.

D gene: -; V gene: TRBV4-1; clone size: many; J gene: TRBJ1-4; CDR3 DNA: TGCGCCAGCAGCCATCCCCCGCGACGGCCCTCAACTAATGAAAAACTGTTTTTT; CDR3 protein: CASSHPPRRPSTNEKLFF
D gene: TRBD1; V gene: TRBV5-1; clone size: many; J gene: TRBJ2-7; CDR3 DNA: TGCGCCAGCAGCCAACCGGGACAGGGCCCATACGAGCAGTACTTC; CDR3 protein: CASSQPGQGPYEQYF
D gene: TRBD2; V gene: TRBV20-1; clone size: -; J gene: TRBJ2-2; CDR3 DNA: TGCTGTGCACGGACTAGAGCGACTTCGAACACCGGGGAGCTGTTTTTT; CDR3 protein: CCARTRATSNTGELFF
D gene: TRBD2; V gene: TRBV20-1; clone size: few; J gene: TRBJ2-5; CDR3 DNA: TGCAGTGCTAGAGAAACTAGCGGGGGGATGTCAGAGACCCAGTACTTC; CDR3 protein: CSARETSGGMSETQYF
D gene: TRBD1; V gene: TRBV24-1; clone size: many; J gene: TRBJ1-1; CDR3 DNA: TGTGCCACCAGTGTCCAGGACAGGGCTGTCGGTGAAGCTTTCTTT; CDR3 protein: CATSVQDRAVGEAFF
D gene: -; V gene: TRBV4-2; clone size: many; J gene: TRBJ1-5; CDR3 DNA: TGTGCCAGCAGCCAAGAATCAACAAGTTTGCCCTTGGTGATGAATCAGCCCCAGCATTTT; CDR3 protein: CASSQESTSLPLVMNQPQHF
D gene: -; V gene: TRBV5-1; clone size: many; J gene: TRBJ2-2; CDR3 DNA: TGCGCCAGCAGAATGGCAGGGGCCACCGGGGAGCTGTTTTTT; CDR3 protein: CASRMAGATGELFF
D gene: -; V gene: TRBV27; clone size: -; J gene: TRBJ2-3; CDR3 DNA: TGTGCCAGCAGTTTCCAGGATACGCAGTATTTT; CDR3 protein: CASSFQDTQYF
D gene: -; V gene: TRBV5-1; clone size: -; J gene: TRBJ1-2; CDR3 DNA: TGCGCCAGCAGCTTGGAGGCGGTGGGATCCTATGGCTACACCTTC; CDR3 protein: CASSLEAVGSYGYTF
D gene: -; V gene: TRBV7-6; clone size: -; J gene: TRBJ2-2; CDR3 DNA: TGTGCCAGCAGCTCCTATCCCAAGGGGCGTACCGGGGAGCTGTTTTTT; CDR3 protein: CASSSYPKGRTGELFF
D gene: -; V gene: TRBV29-1; clone size: -; J gene: TRBJ2-1; CDR3 DNA: TGCAGCGCTCTCCCGGGGTGGCACTACAATGAGCAGTTCTTC; CDR3 protein: CSALPGWHYNEQFF
D gene: -; V gene: TRBV5-1; clone size: -; J gene: TRBJ2-7; CDR3 DNA: TGCGCCAGCAGCTCAGGGAGGACGGACTACGAGCAGTACTTC; CDR3 protein: CASSSGRTDYEQYF
D gene: -; V gene: TRBV20-1; clone size: few; J gene: TRBJ2-2; CDR3 DNA: TGCAGTGCTAGAGTCCATGGTTTGACCGGGGAGCTGTTTTTT; CDR3 protein: CSARVHGLTGELFF
D gene: -; V gene: TRBV2; clone size: -; J gene: TRBJ2-3; CDR3 DNA: TGTGCCAGCAGTATCGAAGATACGCAGTATTTT; CDR3 protein: CASSIEDTQYF
D gene: -; V gene: TRBV5-1; clone size: few; J gene: TRBJ2-2; CDR3 DNA: TGCGCCAGCAGCTTGGTCGGGGGGCCGAACACCGGGGAGCTGTTTTTT; CDR3 protein: CASSLVGGPNTGELFF
D gene: -; V gene: TRBV5-1; clone size: -; J gene: TRBJ2-1; CDR3 DNA: TGCGCCAGCAGCTTGGACGATCCGGCTTGGCATGAGCAGTTCTTC; CDR3 protein: CASSLDDPAWHEQFF
D gene: TRBD2; V gene: TRBV29-1; clone size: -; J gene: TRBJ2-1; CDR3 DNA: TGCAGCGTTGGACCCAGGACTAGCGGTGAGGGGTCCTACAATGAGCAGTTCTTC; CDR3 protein: CSVGPRTSGEGSYNEQFF
D gene: -; V gene: TRBV20-1; clone size: few; J gene: TRBJ1-1; CDR3 DNA: TGCAGTGCTAGAGACTTACAGGGTCTCACTGAAGCTTTCTTT; CDR3 protein: CSARDLQGLTEAFF
D gene: -; V gene: TRBV4-1; clone size: few; J gene: TRBJ1-2; CDR3 DNA: TGCGCCAGCAGCCAAGCCCCAGGGACTAACTATGGCTACACCTTC; CDR3 protein: CASSQAPGTNYGYTF
D gene: TRBD2; V gene: TRBV4-1; clone size: -; J gene: TRBJ2-7; CDR3 DNA: TGCGCCAGCAGCTCTACTCTAGCGGGACCTTACGAGCAGTACTTC; CDR3 protein: CASSSTLAGPYEQYF
D gene: TRBD1; V gene: TRBV12-3/TRBV12-4; clone size: -; J gene: TRBJ2-7; CDR3 DNA: TGTGCCAGCAGTTTGGAGGACAGGCCCCTGGGGCAGTACTTC; CDR3 protein: CASSLEDRPLGQYF
D gene: -; V gene: TRBV5-6; clone size: few; J gene: TRBJ1-3; CDR3 DNA: TGTGCCAGCAGCCAGGGGATCGGAAACACCATATATTTT; CDR3 protein: CASSQGIGNTIYF
D gene: -; V gene: TRBV19; clone size: -; J gene: TRBJ2-5; CDR3 DNA: TGTGCCAGTAGTATAGGAGGAAGCCACCAAGAGACCCAGTACTTC; CDR3 protein: CASSIGGSHQETQYF
D gene: -; V gene: TRBV20-1; clone size: -; J gene: TRBJ2-3; CDR3 DNA: TGCAGTGCCCCCATGGGCGGAAACACAGATACGCAGTATTTT; CDR3 protein: CSAPMGGNTDTQYF
D gene: TRBD1; V gene: TRBV20-1; clone size: few; J gene: TRBJ2-7; CDR3 DNA: TGCAGTGCATGGGACAGGGGAGCCTACGAGCAGTACTTC; CDR3 protein: CSAWDRGAYEQYF
D gene: -; V gene: TRBV5-4; clone size: -; J gene: TRBJ2-3; CDR3 DNA: TGTGCCAGCAGCTTGCAACCCGGTGGACTATCTACAGATACGCAGTATTTT; CDR3 protein: CASSLQPGGLSTDTQYF
D gene: TRBD1; V gene: TRBV28; clone size: few; J gene: TRBJ1-2; CDR3 DNA: TGTGCCAGCAGGTCACAGGGGGGGGGCTACACCTTC; CDR3 protein: CASRSQGGGYTF
D gene: -; V gene: TRBV5-6; clone size: -; J gene: TRBJ2-7; CDR3 DNA: TGTGCCAGCCAGAGCTCCTACGAGCAGTACTTC; CDR3 protein: CASQSSYEQYF
D gene: -; V gene: TRBV21-1; clone size: few; J gene: TRBJ1-4; CDR3 DNA: TGTGCCAGCAGCATGAAGCGGAGGGTATCGGTTGCAACTAATGAAAAACTGTTTTTT; CDR3 protein: CASSMKRRVSVATNEKLFF
D gene: TRBD1; V gene: TRBV11-2; clone size: -; J gene: TRBJ2-3; CDR3 DNA: TGTGCCAGCAGCTTAGGGTTTAGGGACAGGGATACGCAGTATTTT; CDR3 protein: CASSLGFRDRDTQYF
D gene: -; V gene: TRBV12-3/TRBV12-4; clone size: -; J gene: TRBJ1-6; CDR3 DNA: TGTGCCAGCAGTTTCGAAGGGCGCTCACCCCTCCACTTT; CDR3 protein: CASSFEGRSPLHF
D gene: -; V gene: TRBV24-1; clone size: -; J gene: TRBJ2-3; CDR3 DNA: TGTGCCACCAGTGACCTAGACAGGAACACAGATACGCAGTATTTT; CDR3 protein: CATSDLDRNTDTQYF
D gene: TRBD1; V gene: TRBV7-3; clone size: -; J gene: TRBJ2-7; CDR3 DNA: TGTGCCAGCAGCGCCAGGGGACAGGGGACCTACGAGCAGTACTTC; CDR3 protein: CASSARGQGTYEQYF
D gene: -; V gene: TRBV7-2; clone size: few; J gene: TRBJ1-5; CDR3 DNA: TGTGCCAGCAGCTTATATGGGGGTAATCAGCCCCAGCATTTT; CDR3 protein: CASSLYGGNQPQHF
D gene: TRBD2; V gene: TRBV7-9; clone size: -; J gene: TRBJ2-1; CDR3 DNA: TGTGCCAGCAGCTTAGTAGGGACTAGCGGGAGGGTCGGTGAGCAGTTCTTC; CDR3 protein: CASSLVGTSGRVGEQFF
D gene: -; V gene: TRBV7-2; clone size: few; J gene: TRBJ2-1; CDR3 DNA: TGTGCCAGCAGCTTATGGGACCTACTAGTTAACTACAATGAGCAGTTCTTC; CDR3 protein: CASSLWDLLVNYNEQFF
D gene: TRBD1; V gene: TRBV5-1; clone size: -; J gene: TRBJ2-2; CDR3 DNA: TGCGCCAGCAGCTCGTCCGGGACAGGGACTTACACCGGGGAGCTGTTTTTT; CDR3 protein: CASSSSGTGTYTGELFF
D gene: TRBD2; V gene: TRBV7-9; clone size: -; J gene: TRBJ2-1; CDR3 DNA: TGTGCCAGCAGCCCACACTCTAGCGGGGTCCACAATGAGCAGTTCTTC; CDR3 protein: CASSPHSSGVHNEQFF
D gene: -; V gene: TRBV28; clone size: few; J gene: TRBJ2-1; CDR3 DNA: TGTGCCAGCACCCAACCCCCGCCTGGGAGGTTAGAGCAGTTCTTC; CDR3 protein: CASTQPPPGRLEQFF
D gene: TRBD1; V gene: TRBV2; clone size: -; J gene: TRBJ2-2; CDR3 DNA: TGTGCCAGCAGTGGCTGGACAGGGGTCACCGGGGAGCTGTTTTTT; CDR3 protein: CASSGWTGVTGELFF
D gene: -; V gene: TRBV3-1; clone size: few; J gene: TRBJ1-2; CDR3 DNA: TGTGCCAGCAGCCAGACGGTGAACATGCAGGGCTACACCTTC; CDR3 protein: CASSQTVNMQGYTF
D gene: TRBD2; V gene: TRBV7-2; clone size: few; J gene: TRBJ2-7; CDR3 DNA: TGTGCCAGCAGCTGGGGACTAGCTGGCGAGCAGTACTTC; CDR3 protein: CASSWGLAGEQYF
D gene: TRBD1; V gene: TRBV10-3; clone size: -; J gene: TRBJ2-6; CDR3 DNA: TGTGCCATTCGGACAGGCGACTCTGGGGCCAACGTCCTGACTTTC; CDR3 protein: CAIRTGDSGANVLTF
D gene: -; V gene: TRBV12-3/TRBV12-4; clone size: many; J gene: TRBJ1-5; CDR3 DNA: TGTGCCAGCAGTTTAAGCGCAGGGAATCAGCCCCAGCATTTT; CDR3 protein: CASSLSAGNQPQHF
D gene: TRBD1; V gene: TRBV6-1; clone size: once; J gene: TRBJ2-2; CDR3 DNA: TGTGCCAGCAGAACAGACAGGGGGTTTAACGGGGAGCTGTTTTTT; CDR3 protein: CASRTDRGFNGELFF
D gene: -; V gene: TRBV20-1; clone size: few; J gene: TRBJ2-5; CDR3 DNA: TGCAGTGCTCAAAGGGAAGAGACCCAGTACTTC; CDR3 protein: CSAQREETQYF
D gene: -; V gene: TRBV4-1; clone size: -; J gene: TRBJ2-5; CDR3 DNA: TGCGCCAGCAGCCACCCGGTTCGGAAAGAGACCCAGTACTTC; CDR3 protein: CASSHPVRKETQYF
D gene: -; V gene: TRBV4-1; clone size: -; J gene: TRBJ2-2; CDR3 DNA: TGCGCCAGCAGCCAAGATGGTGGGAGGCTCGACACCGGGGAGCTGTTTTTT; CDR3 protein: CASSQDGGRLDTGELFF
D gene: TRBD1; V gene: TRBV7-9; clone size: -; J gene: TRBJ2-7; CDR3 DNA: TGTGCCAGCAGTGCTGGGACAGGGGGCGCGTACGAGCAGTACTTC; CDR3 protein: CASSAGTGGAYEQYF
D gene: -; V gene: TRBV3-1; clone size: -; J gene: TRBJ1-2; CDR3 DNA: TGTGCCAGCAGCCAAGATACGGGAGACAGTAGATATGGCTACACCTTC; CDR3 protein: CASSQDTGDSRYGYTF
D gene: TRBD2; V gene: TRBV13; clone size: -; J gene: TRBJ2-1; CDR3 DNA: TGTGCCCGCAGTTTCGGCCTAGCGGGGGGCTTACTCTACAATGAGCAGTTCTTC; CDR3 protein: CARSFGLAGGLLYNEQFF